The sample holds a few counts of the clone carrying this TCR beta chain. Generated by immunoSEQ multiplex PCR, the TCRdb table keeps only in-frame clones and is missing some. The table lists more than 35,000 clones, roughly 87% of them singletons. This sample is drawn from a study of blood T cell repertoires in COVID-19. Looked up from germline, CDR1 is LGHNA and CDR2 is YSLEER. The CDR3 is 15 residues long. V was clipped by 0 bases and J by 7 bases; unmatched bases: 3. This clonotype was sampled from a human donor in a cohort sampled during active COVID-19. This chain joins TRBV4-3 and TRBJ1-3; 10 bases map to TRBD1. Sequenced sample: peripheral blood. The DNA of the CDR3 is TGCGCCAGCAGCCAAGAGGGACAGGGGAGTAACACCATATATTTT. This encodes CASSQEGQGSNTIYF.